This T cell receptor beta chain came from a study of tumor-infiltrating lymphocytes in primary liver carcinoma. Study summary: All lesions had stage T1-T3 N0M0 and roughly 4.2 to 10 cm widths. Each sample had roughly 3.65 to 7.5 million productive TCRbeta reads regardless of tissue type. Whole-study results and caveats: Tumor region pairs overlapped more than did tumor-adjacent and tumor-blood pairs. Significantly larger top-250-clone fractions were found in tumors than in blood (p = 0.039).

Alongside blood RNA obtained from unsorted whole blood, germline DNA was also extracted. TCR beta cDNA was prepared out of 500 ng total RNA by means of a constant-region primer. Three nested multiplex PCR rounds, a slightly modified ARM-PCR method, built the TCR beta libraries. TCRdb re-called the multiplex PCR reads through MiXCR, storing one row per CDR3 protein. The repertoire includes 310,000 or so distinct CDR3 sequences, less than 75% of them detected once, and about 6.3% sits in the top ten. In the case of this clonotype: What it recognizes is unknown. A much more abundant neighbour one base away suggests this may be a read error.

The receptor's source is a man aged 40-49 years with primary liver carcinoma and hepatitis B virus infection. What was sequenced was peripheral blood.

CDR3 protein: CTTGQDYQPQHF. The CDR3 bases are TGCACCACCGGACAGGACTATCAGCCCCAGCATTTT. The J gene is TRBJ1-5, the V gene TRBV10-2; 7 bases agree with TRBD1. The germline gives CDR1 WSHSY, CDR2 SAAADI. The CDR3 sequence is 12 residues long.